A single sample is the source of the 32 T cell receptor beta chains below, sequenced in a study of CD8+CD57+ T cells in acquired aplastic anemia. Patients picked for sequencing had shown CD8+CD57+ cell expansion detected by flow cytometry. According to the study, genomic DNA was the template for TCR beta VDJ and CDR3 profiling. TCRdb passed the reads through MiXCR, listing each CDR3 protein once. Of some 98,000 distinct CDR3 sequences detected, around 62% appear once; the ten largest clones hold roughly 60%. Sequenced material: sorted CD4+, CD8+, or CD8+CD57+ T cells (not recorded which) from PBMCs. The receptors originated from a human donor with aplastic anemia.

The chain recombines TRBV19 with TRBJ1-5; D is uncertain. Germline CDR1 LNHDA, CDR2 SQIVND (reference sequence). Trimming left V 5 bases short and J 3 bases short, with 11 bases between. CDR3 size: 14 residues. The CDR3 loop is CASSSRTFNQPQHF. The CDR3 DNA follows: TGTGCCAGTAGTTCTCGAACCTTCAATCAGCCCCAGCATTTT.

This clonotype was recorded at least ten times. The J gene is TRBJ2-2, the V gene TRBV20-1; 15 bases line up with TRBD2. The length of the CDR3 is 17 residues. Germline trimming cut 6 bases from V and 0 bases from J; bases unmatched to any gene: 5. Germline CDR1 and CDR2: DFQATT and SNEGSKA (reference sequence). The CDR3 region is CSAMGTSGGPNTGELFF. The CDR3 region has the DNA TGCAGTGCAATGGGGACTAGCGGGGGGCCGAACACCGGGGAGCTGTTTTTT.

V is TRBV24-1 and J is TRBJ2-3; TRBD2 aligns across 12 bases. In germline, CDR1 is KGHDR, CDR2 SFDVKD. V shed 4 bases and J 3 bases; nucleotides not matched to a gene: 4. The CDR3 totals 16 residues. Here the CDR3 reads CATSDRTSGDTDTQYF. The CDR3 DNA is TGTGCCACCAGTGACCGGACTAGCGGGGATACAGATACGCAGTATTTT.

This rearrangement joins TRBV7-9 to TRBJ2-7; no clear D. This CDR3 has 14 amino acids. V lost 6 bases and J 4 bases, leaving 16 bases between the germline ends. Germline-derived CDR1 and CDR2 are SEHNR and FQNEAQ (reference sequence). Here the CDR3 reads CASSRTSPGYEQYF. The CDR3 DNA sequence: TGTGCCAGCAGTCGAACCTCCCCCGGTTACGAGCAGTACTTC.

This chain links TRBV20-1 with TRBJ2-5; D unclear. CDR3 length equals 12 residues. V was clipped by 6 bases and J by 1 base, with 9 bases between them. CDR1 and CDR2 from the germline V gene are DFQATT and SNEGSKA (reference sequence). The CDR3 DNA sequence: TGCAGTGCCGACCCGTCCCAAGAGACCCAGTACTTC. Translation gives CSADPSQETQYF.

The chain carries TRBV14 and TRBJ1-6, with TRBD1 identical over 10 bases. This CDR3 has 16 amino acids. The junction had 4 bases not matched to a gene; V was cut back by 0 bases and J by 8 bases. CDR1 is SGHDN, CDR2 FVKESK, per germline. The CDR3 sequence is CASSQDRGTGDSPLHF. In nucleotides, the CDR3 is TGTGCCAGCAGCCAAGATCGGGGGACAGGGGATTCACCCCTCCACTTT. Filled out from reference TRBV14 and TRBJ1-6, the complete variable domain reads EAGVTQFPSHSVIEKGQTVTLRCDPISGHDNLYWYRRVMGKEIKFLLHFVKESKQDESGMPNNRFLAERTGGTYSTLKVQPAELEDSGVYFCASSQDRGTGDSPLHFGNGTRLTVT.

CDR3 DNA sequence: TGTGCCAGCAGCTTAGAGGTGAATCAGCCCCAGCATTTT. Residues: CASSLEVNQPQHF. The chain joins TRBV7-6 to TRBJ1-5; D is undetermined. This CDR3 is built from 13 residues. CDR1 is SGHVS and CDR2 is FNYEAQ in the germline V gene. V gave up 1 base and J gave up 4 bases, with 5 bases separating them.

The rearrangement uses TRBV6-4 and TRBJ2-1, with D possibly matching TRBD1 (5 bases). The CDR3 spans 13 residues. V lost 0 bases and J 5 bases, leaving 5 bases between the germline ends. The germline V gene encodes CDR1 MRHNA and CDR2 SNTAGT. The DNA for the CDR3 is TGTGCCAGCAGTGACTCGGACAACAATGAGCAGTTCTTC. Translated, it gives CASSDSDNNEQFF.

This clonotype is a singleton in its sample. The rearrangement joins TRBV10-2 to TRBJ2-7; D not certain. The germline V gene has CDR1 WSHSY and CDR2 SAAADI. This CDR3 has 14 residues. Trimming removed 3 bases from V and 3 bases from J, with 12 bases in between. CDR3 sequence: CASSEPGLDYEQYF. Written as DNA, the CDR3 is TGCGCCAGCAGTGAACCGGGCTTGGACTACGAGCAGTACTTC.

The V call is TRBV10-3, the J call TRBJ2-1, with 9 bases aligning to TRBD2. The V gene's germline CDR1 is ENHRY and CDR2 SYGVKD. J was trimmed by 6 bases and V by 11 bases; bases with no gene match: 11. The CDR3 is 14 amino acids. The CDR3 is CAARRGGVTNEQFF. Here the CDR3 DNA reads TGTGCCGCCCGCCGCGGGGGGGTCACCAATGAGCAGTTCTTC.

The rearrangement joins TRBV10-3 to TRBJ1-3; the D gene is possibly TRBD1 (5 bases). Trimming removed 1 base at V and 0 bases at J, with 7 bases between. From germline, CDR1 is ENHRY and CDR2 SYGVKD. This CDR3 is built from 15 residues. The CDR3 is CAISEWGSSGNTIYF. CDR3 nucleotides: TGTGCCATCAGTGAGTGGGGGAGCTCTGGAAACACCATATATTTT.

This clonotype has a count of ten or more. CDR3 DNA sequence: TGTGCCACCCACCAAGGACCCGCAACTAATGAAAAACTGTTTTTT. Amino acid sequence: CATHQGPATNEKLFF. The J gene is TRBJ1-4, the V gene TRBV10-3; D unclear. Per germline, CDR1 ENHRY and CDR2 SYGVKD. CDR3 length equals 15 residues. V lost 10 bases, J lost 0 bases, and 15 bases lay in between.

The V and J genes are TRBV7-9 and TRBJ1-2, with 10 bases matching TRBD1. The CDR3 runs 15 residues. Trimming at V came to 2 bases and at J to 3 bases, leaving 3 bases not matched to a gene. In germline, CDR1 is SEHNR, CDR2 FQNEAQ (reference sequence). This chain's CDR3 is CASSLIGQGDYGYTF. The CDR3 DNA follows: TGTGCCAGCAGCTTAATAGGACAGGGGGACTATGGCTACACCTTC.

This rearrangement joins TRBV12-3 or TRBV12-4 to TRBJ2-7; unclear D gene. The CDR3 loop spans 16 amino acids. Trimming shortened V by 5 bases and J by 2 bases, and 19 bases separated the two germline ends. The CDR3 DNA reads TGTGCCAGCAGTCCCCGACTCGCGACGGAAACCTACGAGCAGTACTTC. Encoded protein: CASSPRLATETYEQYF.

This clonotype has at least ten counts. V is TRBV20-1 and J is TRBJ1-5, with 9 bases aligning to TRBD1. The V gene's germline CDR1 is DFQATT and CDR2 SNEGSKA (reference sequence). This CDR3 has 16 amino acids. The V gene end was trimmed by 3 bases and the J gene end by 0 bases; junction bases not matched to a gene: 6. CDR3 in amino acids: CSARDRGEASNQPQHF. CDR3 sequence (DNA): TGCAGTGCTAGGGACAGGGGCGAGGCTAGCAATCAGCCCCAGCATTTT.

Ten or more counts support this clonotype. Written as DNA, the CDR3 is TGTGCCACCAGCAGGCGGCCGCTGGTCACTGAAGCTTTCTTT. Protein: CATSRRPLVTEAFF. V and J are TRBV15 and TRBJ1-1; D call uncertain. Trimming stripped 3 bases from V and 4 bases from J, with 12 bases between. Germline assignment: CDR1 LNHNV and CDR2 YYDKDF (reference sequence). CDR3 size: 14 residues.

This CDR3 reads CASSQSTGLADGYTF. In nucleotides, the CDR3 is TGTGCCAGCAGCCAATCGACAGGACTAGCGGATGGCTACACCTTC. The genes are TRBV7-9 and TRBJ1-2; tentative D call: TRBD1 (6 bases). The CDR3 covers 15 residues. Germline V gene lookup returns CDR1 SEHNR and CDR2 FQNEAQ (reference sequence). Trimming removed 5 bases at V and 6 bases at J, with 19 bases between.

The CDR3 is CARGRYSYEQYF. The CDR3 DNA reads TGTGCCAGAGGACGGTACTCCTACGAGCAGTACTTC. The chain recombines TRBV2 with TRBJ2-7; D is ambiguous. Between the trimmed V and J ends, which lost 9 bases and 0 bases, there was a span of 9 bases. CDR3 length equals 12 residues. Looked up from germline, CDR1 is SNHLY and CDR2 is FYNNEI.

The chain employs TRBV25-1 and TRBJ2-3, with a possible D match to TRBD1 (6 bases). There are 14 residues in the CDR3. V was trimmed by 7 bases and J by 2 bases, leaving 13 bases between them. The germline V gene encodes CDR1 MGHDK and CDR2 SYGVNS. Here the CDR3 reads CASNARDITDTQYF. CDR3 bases: TGTGCCAGCAACGCCCGGGACATCACAGATACGCAGTATTTT.

This clonotype was seen just once. This chain uses TRBV6-6 with TRBJ1-1; D gene unclear. The CDR3 consists of 12 residues. Trimming stripped 6 bases from V and 8 bases from J, with 13 bases between. Germline lookup yields CDR1 MNHNY and CDR2 SVGAGI (reference sequence). The CDR3 nucleotides read TGTGCCAGCAGCCACCTCAGCGGGGAAGCTTTCTTT. It is translated as CASSHLSGEAFF.

This clonotype was observed many times. J is TRBJ2-3 and V is TRBV7-9; TRBD2 matches at 9 bases. The CDR3 runs 14 residues. Germline CDR1 reads SEHNR; CDR2 reads FQNEAQ (reference sequence). The V and J ends lost 6 bases and 5 bases, in that order; junction bases with no gene match: 6. DNA for the CDR3: TGTGCCAGCAGGATAGCGGGAGTGATAGATACGCAGTATTTT. It is translated as CASRIAGVIDTQYF. Full variable domain (rest looked up from reference TRBV7-9 and TRBJ2-3): DTGVSQNPRHKITKRGQNVTFRCDPISEHNRLYWYRQTLGQGPEFLTYFQNEAQLEKSRLLSDRFSAERPKGSFSTLEIQRTEQGDSAMYLCASRIAGVIDTQYFGPGTRLTVL.

For this clonotype: The junction and the germline gene differ at one end; a read error may be behind it. The V call is TRBV7-7, the J call TRBJ2-1; D gene unclear. The CDR3 length is 13 residues. The V gene's germline CDR1 is SSHAT and CDR2 FNYEAQ (reference sequence). The CDR3 protein is CASSLGRHNEQFF. The CDR3 DNA sequence: TGTGCTAGCAGCTTAGGTAGACACAATGAGCAGTTCTTC. Variable domain in full (rest from reference TRBV7-7 and TRBJ2-1): GAGVSQSPRYKVTKRGQDVTLRCDPISSHATLYWYQQALGQGPEFLTYFNYEAQPDKSGLPSDRFSAERPEGSISTLTIQRTEQRDSAMYRCASSLGRHNEQFFGPGTRLTVL.

This chain connects TRBV24-1 to TRBJ2-5; D is perhaps TRBD1 or TRBD2 (7 bases each). V lost 5 bases and J lost 0, with 18 bases in between. Germline CDR1 is KGHDR and CDR2 is SFDVKD. This CDR3 comprises 17 residues. The CDR3 nucleotides read TGTGCCACCAGTGGGGTGGGGGAGGGGGCGTACCAAGAGACCCAGTACTTC. Translated: CATSGVGEGAYQETQYF.

On this clonotype itself: An end of the junction differs from the germline gene, which may be a read error. The V and J genes are TRBV11-2 and TRBJ1-1; 11 bases map to TRBD1. The CDR3 is 17 residues long. Per germline, CDR1 SGHAT and CDR2 FQNNGV. The chain's CDR3 is CVSSLTGTGGSSTEAFF. CDR3 DNA sequence: TGTGTCAGCAGCTTAACCGGGACAGGGGGATCGTCCACTGAAGCTTTCTTT.

The V and J genes are TRBV24-1 and TRBJ2-1; D is tentatively TRBD1 or TRBD2 (5 bases each). Germline V CDR1 and CDR2: KGHDR, SFDVKD. This CDR3 spans 14 amino acids. V was pared by 3 bases and J by 5 bases, with 10 bases between. The CDR3 sequence is CATSDRDGDNEQFF. The CDR3 nucleotides are TGTGCCACCAGTGATAGGGACGGAGACAATGAGCAGTTCTTC.

The gene calls are TRBV18 and TRBJ1-1; 11 bases are a match to TRBD1. The germline gives CDR1 KGHSH, CDR2 LQKENI. The CDR3 sequence is 14 residues long. Unmatched junction bases numbered 10, after V lost 11 bases and J lost 5 bases. The CDR3 sequence is CASTRTGGETEAFF. CDR3 in DNA: TGTGCCTCTACCCGGACAGGGGGCGAGACTGAAGCTTTCTTT.

This clonotype was detected once. The chain joins TRBV2 to TRBJ1-4, with a tentative D call TRBD1 (5 bases). The V gene's germline CDR1 is SNHLY and CDR2 FYNNEI. V was pared by 10 bases and J by 0 bases, with 15 bases between. This CDR3 comprises 15 residues. CDR3 amino acids: CANRRETATNEKLFF. DNA for the CDR3: TGTGCCAACAGGCGGGAGACAGCAACTAATGAAAAACTGTTTTTT.

V gene TRBV19 combines with J gene TRBJ2-1; D is perhaps TRBD2 (6 bases). The germline V gene has CDR1 LNHDA and CDR2 SQIVND (reference sequence). Trimming removed 4 bases at V and 15 bases at J, with 19 bases between. CDR3 length: 13 residues. CDR3 residues: CASSSPTGVPRFF. The CDR3 DNA follows: TGTGCCAGTAGTAGCCCAACGGGGGTTCCGCGGTTCTTC.

In DNA form, the CDR3 reads TGTGCCAGCAGTGACGGACTTTACAATGAGCAGTTCTTC. Its translation is CASSDGLYNEQFF. The V and J genes are TRBV2 and TRBJ2-1, with D tentatively TRBD2 (5 bases). Germline V CDR1 and CDR2: SNHLY, FYNNEI. The CDR3 spans 13 residues. V was shortened by 3 bases and J by 4 bases, with 7 bases between the two germline ends.

Many counts were recorded for this clonotype. The V and J genes are TRBV6-1 and TRBJ2-7; the D call may be TRBD1 or TRBD2 (5 bases each). Germline CDR1 MNHNS, CDR2 SASEGT. The germline V and J ends were trimmed by 4 bases and 0 bases, with 13 bases remaining between them. The CDR3 consists of 15 residues. Here the CDR3 DNA reads TGTGCCAGCAGTGTCGGCGAGGGGAGCTCCTACGAGCAGTACTTC. This translates into CASSVGEGSSYEQYF.

V usage is TRBV5-1 and J usage is TRBJ1-1; D is unclear. Germline values: CDR1 SGHRS, CDR2 YFSETQ. Trimming took 6 bases from V and 2 from J, leaving 8 bases between them. The CDR3 has 12 residues. In nucleotides, the CDR3 is TGCGCCAGCACGGCAGTTAACACTGAAGCTTTCTTT. This sequence encodes CASTAVNTEAFF.

The chain carries TRBV25-1 and TRBJ2-3; no clear D gene. CDR1 and CDR2 (germline): MGHDK, SYGVNS. The V end was cut by 4 bases, the J end by 5 bases, with 13 bases between. The length of the CDR3 is 14 residues. The CDR3 loop reads CASSAMMGGDTQYF. In nucleotides, the CDR3 is TGTGCCAGCAGTGCGATGATGGGTGGAGATACGCAGTATTTT.